These 19 T cell receptor beta chains were sequenced from one sample in a study of OX40 agonist ivuxolimab in advanced cancers. Clones were sequenced by immunoSEQ multiplex PCR, and TCRdb holds only the in-frame ones, with some missing. The data hold tens of thousands of clones, with 80% to 90% observed a single time. Source: CD4+ or CD8+ T cells sorted from blood, taken in a trial of the OX40 agonist ivuxolimab. The receptors come from an adult with an advanced solid tumor such as melanoma, head and neck, liver or kidney cancer.

The chain joins TRBV30 to TRBJ2-3; TRBD2 matches 11 bases. The CDR3 spans 20 residues. The germline CDR1 and CDR2 sequences are GTSNPN and SVGIG (reference sequence). V dropped 3 bases and J dropped 3; count of bases not matched to a gene: 20. Here the CDR3 DNA reads TGTGCCTGGAGGGGCCCACAGCCTCTAGCGGGAGGAAAGGAGACAGATACGCAGTATTTT. It specifies CAWRGPQPLAGGKETDTQYF.

The chain recombines TRBV5-4 with TRBJ2-5; tentatively, D is TRBD2 (5 bases). The V gene's germline CDR1 is SGHNT and CDR2 YYREEE (reference sequence). The germline V and J ends were trimmed by 4 bases and 5 bases, with 18 bases remaining between them. The CDR3 loop spans 15 amino acids. CDR3 sequence: CASSQPLGERETQYF. The CDR3 bases are TGTGCCAGCAGCCAACCACTTGGGGAGAGGGAGACCCAGTACTTC. Complete variable domain (other parts from reference TRBV5-4 and TRBJ2-5): ETGVTQSPTHLIKTRGQQVTLRCSSQSGHNTVSWYQQALGQGPQFIFQYYREEENGRGNFPPRFSGLQFPNYSSELNVNALELDDSALYLCASSQPLGERETQYFGPGTRLLVL.

Of note for this clone: Mismatch with germline at one junction end may stem from a read error. The chain couples TRBV9 to TRBJ2-7, with 13 bases fitting TRBD2. CDR3 size: 14 residues. Germline CDR1 reads SGDLS; CDR2 reads YYNGEE. The DNA for the CDR3 is TGTACCAGCAGCGGACTAGCGGGAGACTTCGAGCAGTACTTC. It codes for CTSSGLAGDFEQYF.

The rearrangement uses TRBV11-2 and TRBJ1-1; D not resolved. This CDR3 spans 14 amino acids. Trimming shortened V by 5 bases and J by 1 base, and 11 bases separated the two germline ends. Germline assignment: CDR1 SGHAT and CDR2 FQNNGV. Here the CDR3 reads CASSPPVGNTEAFF. The CDR3 bases are TGTGCCAGCAGCCCTCCTGTGGGGAACACTGAAGCTTTCTTT.

The chain carries TRBV11-1 and TRBJ2-1; no definite D call. The CDR3 length is 17 residues. Germline V gene data show CDR1 as SGHAT and CDR2 as FQDESV (reference sequence). V lost 4 bases and J 0 bases, leaving 16 bases between the germline ends. The CDR3 DNA reads TGTGCCAGCAGCTCAGCCGTGAGGCCCCGCTCCTACAATGAGCAGTTCTTC. This sequence encodes CASSSAVRPRSYNEQFF.

This chain connects TRBV5-4 to TRBJ2-5; 7 positions agree with TRBD2. CDR1 and CDR2 (germline): SGHNT, YYREEE (reference sequence). V was clipped by 4 bases and J by 1 base; unmatched bases: 19. This CDR3 region has 19 residues. As DNA, the CDR3 is TGTGCCAGCAGCCTCAAAGCCGGTTTTCTAGCGGAGCCCCAAGAGACCCAGTACTTC. It is translated as CASSLKAGFLAEPQETQYF.

The rearrangement links TRBV7-6 to TRBJ1-1; D unclear. The germline V gene has CDR1 SGHVS and CDR2 FNYEAQ. This CDR3 is built from 11 residues. Trimming removed 2 bases at V and 5 bases at J, with 3 bases between. The CDR3 DNA is TGTGCCAGCAGCTTAATGACTGAAGCTTTCTTT. It codes for CASSLMTEAFF.

The rearrangement links TRBV7-2 to TRBJ2-2; D remains unclear. The CDR3 is 15 amino acids. Deletions cut 2 bases from V and 0 bases from J, with 7 bases between. CDR1 SGHTA and CDR2 FQGNSA come from the germline V gene. The CDR3 DNA reads as TGTGCCAGCAGCTTACTCACAGCGAACACCGGGGAGCTGTTTTTT. Translated, it gives CASSLLTANTGELFF.

The chain employs TRBV27 and TRBJ2-1, with TRBD1 matching 9 bases. V shed 6 bases and J 13 bases; nucleotides not matched to a gene: 10. This CDR3 is built from 13 residues. Germline-derived CDR1 and CDR2 are MNHEY and SMNVEV (reference sequence). The CDR3 here is CASRFTGGRKQFF. For the CDR3, the DNA is TGTGCCAGCAGGTTCACAGGGGGCCGCAAACAGTTCTTC.

V is TRBV5-4 and J is TRBJ2-5; D is unresolved. The CDR3 loop spans 14 amino acids. Germline V lookup: CDR1 SGHNT, CDR2 YYREEE (reference sequence). Trimming removed 0 bases at V and 2 bases at J, with 8 bases between. The CDR3 is CASSLAGNQETQYF. As DNA, the CDR3 is TGTGCCAGCAGCTTGGCCGGTAATCAAGAGACCCAGTACTTC.

The genes are TRBV5-1 and TRBJ2-5, with D maybe TRBD1 (6 bases). V shed 4 bases and J shed 7 bases, with 8 bases lying between them. From germline, CDR1 is SGHRS and CDR2 YFSETQ. The CDR3 is 11 residues long. In DNA, the CDR3 is TGCGCCAGCAGCGAAGGGGGGACCCAGTACTTC. It specifies CASSEGGTQYF.

The CDR3 protein is CASSLLRATYEQYF. The CDR3 region has the DNA TGCGCCAGCAGCTTGCTCAGGGCTACCTACGAGCAGTACTTC. This chain joins TRBV5-1 and TRBJ2-7, with D perhaps matching TRBD1 (5 bases). The CDR3 extends over 14 amino acids. The germline V and J ends were trimmed by 1 base and 2 bases, with 10 bases remaining between them. The germline V gene encodes CDR1 SGHRS and CDR2 YFSETQ.

The rearrangement joins TRBV20-1 to TRBJ1-1, with D hard to call. Between the trimmed V and J ends, which lost 6 bases and 3 bases, there was a span of 8 bases. CDR3 length: 11 amino acids. Germline-derived CDR1 and CDR2 are DFQATT and SNEGSKA (reference sequence). CDR3 residues: CSASQDTEAFF. The CDR3 DNA sequence: TGCAGTGCCAGTCAAGACACTGAAGCTTTCTTT.

The V and J genes are TRBV6-1 and TRBJ2-3; 8 bases agree with TRBD2. There are 15 residues in the CDR3. Germline-derived CDR1 and CDR2 are MNHNS and SASEGT. V shed 11 bases, J shed 0 bases, and the junction held 10 bases outside the gene matches. The CDR3 sequence: CAAENLAGSTDTQYF. The CDR3 DNA sequence: TGTGCCGCCGAAAACTTAGCGGGGAGCACAGATACGCAGTATTTT.

The chain carries TRBV19 and TRBJ2-1, with 7 bases identical to TRBD2. V gave up 2 bases and J gave up 9 bases; unmatched junction bases: 1. There are 12 residues in the CDR3. Germline-derived CDR1 and CDR2 are LNHDA and SQIVND (reference sequence). CDR3 in amino acids: CASSITGGEQFF. The CDR3 nucleotides are TGTGCCAGTAGTATAACGGGGGGTGAGCAGTTCTTC.

The chain has TRBV30 and TRBJ1-1; 12 positions match TRBD1. In germline, CDR1 is GTSNPN, CDR2 SVGIG (reference sequence). The CDR3 is 15 amino acids. V lost 2 bases, J lost 6 bases, and 7 bases stayed unmatched. CDR3 DNA: TGTGCCTGGAGTAACCCGGGACAGGGGGCCCCTGAAGCTTTCTTT. It encodes CAWSNPGQGAPEAFF.

This sequence joins TRBV28 and TRBJ1-2; 8 positions match TRBD1. CDR3 length equals 14 residues. The ends lost 6 bases at V and 2 bases at J; junction bases unmatched: 5. CDR1 and CDR2 (germline): MDHEN, SYDVKM. Here the CDR3 DNA reads TGTGCCAGCAGAACAGGGGGAGCAAACTATGGCTACACCTTC. Translating gives CASRTGGANYGYTF.

V and J are TRBV29-1 and TRBJ1-1; perhaps TRBD1 as D (6 bases). CDR3 length equals 13 residues. The germline V and J ends were trimmed by 3 bases and 0 bases, with 8 bases remaining between them. From germline, CDR1 is SQVTM and CDR2 ANQGSEA. The DNA of the CDR3 is TGCAGCGTTGAGACAGGAGTGAACACTGAAGCTTTCTTT. This sequence encodes CSVETGVNTEAFF. Based on the CDR3 plus reference TRBV29-1 and TRBJ1-1, the full variable domain is SAVISQKPSRDICQRGTSLTIQCQVDSQVTMMFWYRQQPGQSLTLIATANQGSEATYESGFVIDKFPISRPNLTFSTLTVSNMSPEDSSIYLCSVETGVNTEAFFGQGTRLTVV.

This chain links TRBV7-9 with TRBJ1-2; 7 bases line up with TRBD1. The CDR3 loop spans 15 amino acids. Per germline, CDR1 SEHNR and CDR2 FQNEAQ (reference sequence). J lost 1 base, V lost 7 bases, and 9 bases had no gene match. CDR3 protein: CASTRQGGINYGYTF. The DNA of the CDR3 is TGTGCCAGCACCCGACAGGGAGGGATTAACTATGGCTACACCTTC.